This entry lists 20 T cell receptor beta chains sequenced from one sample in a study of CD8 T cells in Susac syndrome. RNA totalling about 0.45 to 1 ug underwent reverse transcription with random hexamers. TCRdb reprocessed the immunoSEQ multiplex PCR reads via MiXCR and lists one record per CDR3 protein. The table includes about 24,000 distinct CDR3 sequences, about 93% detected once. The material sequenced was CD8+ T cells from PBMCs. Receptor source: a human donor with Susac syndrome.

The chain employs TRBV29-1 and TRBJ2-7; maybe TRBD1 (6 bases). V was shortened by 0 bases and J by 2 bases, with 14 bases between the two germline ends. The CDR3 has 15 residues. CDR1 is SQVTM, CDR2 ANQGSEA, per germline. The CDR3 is CSVEDWEQGPYEQYF. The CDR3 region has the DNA TGCAGCGTTGAAGATTGGGAGCAGGGGCCCTACGAGCAGTACTTC.

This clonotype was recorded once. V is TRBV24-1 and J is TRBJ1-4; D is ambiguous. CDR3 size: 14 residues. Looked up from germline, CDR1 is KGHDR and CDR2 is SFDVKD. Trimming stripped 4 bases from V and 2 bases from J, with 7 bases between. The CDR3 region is CATSDGGTNEKLFF. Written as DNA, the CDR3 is TGTGCCACCAGTGACGGAGGGACTAATGAAAAACTGTTTTTT.

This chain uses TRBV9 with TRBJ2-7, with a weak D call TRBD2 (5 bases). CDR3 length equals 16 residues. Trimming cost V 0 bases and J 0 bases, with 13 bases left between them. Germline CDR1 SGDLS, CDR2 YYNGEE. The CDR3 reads CASSVGPGESSYEQYF. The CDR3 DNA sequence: TGTGCCAGCAGCGTAGGTCCCGGGGAAAGCTCCTACGAGCAGTACTTC.

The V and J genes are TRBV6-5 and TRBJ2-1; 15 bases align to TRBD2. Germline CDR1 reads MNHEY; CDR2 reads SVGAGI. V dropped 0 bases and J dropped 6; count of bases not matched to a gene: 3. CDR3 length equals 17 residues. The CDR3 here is CASSYSRTSGGANEQFF. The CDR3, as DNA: TGTGCCAGCAGTTACTCCCGGACTAGCGGGGGGGCCAATGAGCAGTTCTTC.

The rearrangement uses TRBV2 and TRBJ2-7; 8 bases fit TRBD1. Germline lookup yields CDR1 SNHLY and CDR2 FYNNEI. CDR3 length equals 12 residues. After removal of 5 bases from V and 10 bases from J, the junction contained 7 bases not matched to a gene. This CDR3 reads CASSPSGQDQYF. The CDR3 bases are TGTGCCAGCAGTCCTTCGGGACAGGATCAGTACTTC.

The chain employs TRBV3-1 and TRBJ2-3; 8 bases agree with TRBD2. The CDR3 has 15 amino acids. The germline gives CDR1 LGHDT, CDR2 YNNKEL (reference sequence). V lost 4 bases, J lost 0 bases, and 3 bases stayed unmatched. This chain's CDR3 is CASSPRLASTDTQYF. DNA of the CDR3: TGTGCCAGCAGCCCTCGACTAGCGAGCACAGATACGCAGTATTTT.

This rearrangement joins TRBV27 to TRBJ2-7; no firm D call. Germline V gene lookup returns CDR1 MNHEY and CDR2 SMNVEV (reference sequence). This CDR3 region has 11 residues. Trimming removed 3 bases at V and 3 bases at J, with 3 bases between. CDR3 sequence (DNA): TGTGCCAGCAGTTTTAACTACGAGCAGTACTTC. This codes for CASSFNYEQYF.

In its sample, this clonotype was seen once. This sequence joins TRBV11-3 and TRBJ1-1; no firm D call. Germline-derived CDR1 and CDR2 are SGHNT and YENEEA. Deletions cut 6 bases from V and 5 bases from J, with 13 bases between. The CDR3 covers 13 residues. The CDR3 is CASSLAPGTEAFF. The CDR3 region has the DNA TGTGCCAGCAGTTTGGCCCCGGGAACTGAAGCTTTCTTT.

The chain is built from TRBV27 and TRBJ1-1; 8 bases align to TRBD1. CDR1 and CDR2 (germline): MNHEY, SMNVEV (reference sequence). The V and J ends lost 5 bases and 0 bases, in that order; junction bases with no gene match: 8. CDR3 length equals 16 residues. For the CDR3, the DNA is TGTGCCAGCAGTATCGACAGGGGTTGGATGAACACTGAAGCTTTCTTT. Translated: CASSIDRGWMNTEAFF.

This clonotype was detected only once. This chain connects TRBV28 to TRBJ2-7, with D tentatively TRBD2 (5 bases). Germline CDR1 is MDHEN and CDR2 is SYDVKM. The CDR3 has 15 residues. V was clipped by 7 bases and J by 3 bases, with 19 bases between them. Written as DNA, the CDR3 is TGTGCCAGCACTCTTAGCGCTGGACTGAGCTACGAGCAGTACTTC. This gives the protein CASTLSAGLSYEQYF.

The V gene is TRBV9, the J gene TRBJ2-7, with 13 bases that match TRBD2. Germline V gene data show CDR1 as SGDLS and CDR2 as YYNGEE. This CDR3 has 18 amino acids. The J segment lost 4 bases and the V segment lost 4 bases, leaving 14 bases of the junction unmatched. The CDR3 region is CASSQTTSGGPWGYEQYF. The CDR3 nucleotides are TGTGCCAGCAGCCAGACGACTAGCGGGGGGCCCTGGGGATACGAGCAGTACTTC.

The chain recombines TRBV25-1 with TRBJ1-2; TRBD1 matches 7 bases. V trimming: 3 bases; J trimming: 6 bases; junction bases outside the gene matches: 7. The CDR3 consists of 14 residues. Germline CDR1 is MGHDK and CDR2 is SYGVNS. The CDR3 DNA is TGTGCCAGCAGTGACCCGGGACAGTTCCATGGCTACACCTTC. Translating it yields CASSDPGQFHGYTF.

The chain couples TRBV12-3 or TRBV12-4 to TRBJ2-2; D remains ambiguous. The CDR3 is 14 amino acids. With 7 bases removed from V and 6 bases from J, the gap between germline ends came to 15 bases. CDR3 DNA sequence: TGTGCCAGCATCCACCTTAATAGTGCCGGGGAGCTGTTTTTT. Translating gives CASIHLNSAGELFF.

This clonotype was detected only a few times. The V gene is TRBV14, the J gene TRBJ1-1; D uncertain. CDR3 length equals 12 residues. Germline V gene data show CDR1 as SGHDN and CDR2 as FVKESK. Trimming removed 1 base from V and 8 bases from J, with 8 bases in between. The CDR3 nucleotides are TGTGCCAGCAGCCAAGTGAGCCGGGAAGCTTTCTTT. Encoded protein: CASSQVSREAFF.

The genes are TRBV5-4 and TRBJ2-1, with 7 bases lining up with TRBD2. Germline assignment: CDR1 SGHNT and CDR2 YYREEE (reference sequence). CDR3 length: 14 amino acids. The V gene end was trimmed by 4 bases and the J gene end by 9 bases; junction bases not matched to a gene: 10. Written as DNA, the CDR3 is TGTGCCAGCAGCCTTCTAGGACTAGTTCGTGAGCAGTTCTTC. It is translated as CASSLLGLVREQFF.

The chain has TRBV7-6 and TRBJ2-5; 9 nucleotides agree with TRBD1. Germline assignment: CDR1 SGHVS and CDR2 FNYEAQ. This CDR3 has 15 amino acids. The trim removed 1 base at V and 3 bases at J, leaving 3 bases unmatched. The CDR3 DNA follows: TGTGCCAGCAGCTTAGGCAGGACAGGGGAAGAGACCCAGTACTTC. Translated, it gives CASSLGRTGEETQYF.

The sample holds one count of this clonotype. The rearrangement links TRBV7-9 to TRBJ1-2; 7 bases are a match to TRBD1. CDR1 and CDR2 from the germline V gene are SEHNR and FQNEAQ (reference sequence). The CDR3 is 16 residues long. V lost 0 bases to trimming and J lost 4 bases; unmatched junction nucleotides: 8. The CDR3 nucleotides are TGTGCCAGCAGCTTAGCGGTACAGGGGTTTGGCTATGGCTACACCTTC. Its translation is CASSLAVQGFGYGYTF.

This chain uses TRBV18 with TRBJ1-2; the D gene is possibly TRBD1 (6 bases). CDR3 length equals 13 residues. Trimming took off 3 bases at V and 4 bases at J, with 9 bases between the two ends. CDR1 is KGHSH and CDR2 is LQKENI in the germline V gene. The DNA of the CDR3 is TGTGCCAGCTCACCGGGACACCTCTATGGCTACACCTTC. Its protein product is CASSPGHLYGYTF.

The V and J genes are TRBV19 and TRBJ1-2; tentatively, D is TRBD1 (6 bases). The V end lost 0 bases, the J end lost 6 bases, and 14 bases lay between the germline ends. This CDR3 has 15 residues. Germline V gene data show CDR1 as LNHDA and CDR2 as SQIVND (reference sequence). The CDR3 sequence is CASSIEDGGLHGYTF. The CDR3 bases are TGTGCCAGTAGTATAGAGGACGGGGGGCTCCATGGCTACACCTTC.

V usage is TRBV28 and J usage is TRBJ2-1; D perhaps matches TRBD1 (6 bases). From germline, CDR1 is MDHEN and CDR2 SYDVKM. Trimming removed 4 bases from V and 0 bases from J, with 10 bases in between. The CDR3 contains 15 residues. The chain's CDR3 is CASSWAGDSYNEQFF. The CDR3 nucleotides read TGTGCCAGCAGTTGGGCAGGGGACTCCTACAATGAGCAGTTCTTC.